This paragraph covers one T cell receptor (beta chain) sequence. What it binds is unknown. Trimming cost V 3 bases and J 5 bases, with 10 bases left between them. CDR1 KGHSH and CDR2 LQKENI come from the germline V gene. CDR3 length: 13 amino acids. This specimen belongs to a study of cytomegalovirus exposure and HLA in healthy donors. Whole-study context: Ancestry clustering placed 70% to 90% of around 400 genotyped donors in the Caucasian-associated cluster. Study findings and constraints: As a later analysis showed, a missense DCLRE1C variant was linked to trimming of TCR beta V- and J-genes.

With 60 Vbeta and 13 Jbeta primers, the PCR was carried out. Assay: immunoSEQ multiplex PCR; the TCRdb copy retains only in-frame clones and omits some. This sample yields around 64,000 clones, of which roughly four fifths are seen a single time; over 20% belongs to the top ten. The V and J genes are TRBV18 and TRBJ2-5; possible D gene TRBD1, 6 bases. The TCR comes from a woman between 25 and 40 years old in good health and CMV-seropositive. The material sequenced was PBMCs. The CDR3 here is CASSPGHEETQYF. The CDR3 DNA reads TGTGCCAGCTCACCGGGACACGAGGAGACCCAGTACTTC.